This TCR beta chain originates from a study of T cells expressing NK-cell markers. Study observations and caveats: In a few donors, dominant clonotypes made up about 25-60.1% of CD3+CD56-NKG2C+ cells.

Regarding this clonotype: Its antigen is still unknown.

cDNA encoding TCR beta was synthesized via 5'RACE template switching incorporating UMIs. Following a re-call of the 5' RACE reads, TCRdb has one entry per CDR3 protein and lacks DNA. Its clone listing holds tens of thousands of distinct CDR3 sequences. There are 13 residues in the CDR3. CDR1 and CDR2 (germline): SQVTM, ANQGSEA. The clonotype originates from a woman between 18 and 69 years old in good health. The chain is built from TRBV29-1 and TRBJ2-7; lacking DNA, the TRBD2 call made by TCRdb goes unchecked. The sequenced sample consisted of blood T cells: a sorted CD56 or NKG2C T cell subset, CD4+ or CD8+ T cells, or bulk PBMC T cells (not recorded which). The CDR3 loop reads CSYSAGSSYEQYF.